Reported below is one TCR beta chain. This clone was recorded only once. Its cognate antigen has yet to be identified. Per-base quality was not reported, and no clone a single base away is much larger than it. The data belong to a study of shared clonotypes between healthy human individuals (dated by TCRdb to 2018 to 2021). Describing the broader study: The cohort comprised two women and a few men aged 18 to 49 years. To estimate repertoire size and how much clonotype sharing occurs between individuals, the study deeply sequenced the blood TCR repertoires of five healthy adults. Leukapheresis yielded between about 0.9 and 8.9 billion PBMCs per donor. For each donor, three plates each were used for CD4 naive and CD4 memory, two plates were used for CD8 naive, and one plate was used for CD8 memory. Libraries were prepared and TCR repertoires were sequenced by different laboratories using diverse techniques, in order to increase sequencing depth and limit assay-specific biases. On the study overall, not on this receptor specifically: Sampling was limited to blood, and TCR repertoires in tissue likely differ from TCR repertoires in blood. Even with the large sequencing depth, rarefaction of the sorted-subset datasets indicated that sequencing was incomplete. Compared with non-shared clonotypes, clonotypes shared by all four sorted-subset donors had higher generation probabilities. Pairwise subsampling led to the expectation that sequencing depth would affect the degree of clonotype sharing among donors. Across four donors, about 4.5% of naive CD4, roughly 3.4% of naive CD8, 2.3% of memory CD4, and approximately 0.4% of memory CD8 clonotypes were shared. Because the study included only a small number of donors, the genetic and exposure-history diversity represented was limited. Naive subsets generally had larger estimated clonotype richness than memory subsets.

Reading the germline V gene gives CDR1 SNHLY and CDR2 FYNNEI. The CDR3 contains 14 residues, cysteine and phenylalanine counted. Only the CDR3 region is kept as DNA, spanning 42 bases read in frame from base 1. V is cut by 7 bases and J by 5 bases, and the space between the germline ends is 15 bases. Using the deep immunoSEQ assay, TCR CDR3 regions were amplified from genomic DNA by multiplex PCR. Extracted genomic DNA from each cell subset was spread evenly across all wells of several immunoSEQ 96-well plates, with each plate serving as a replicate. For sorted subsets, about 200 ng genomic DNA, equal to tens of thousands of T cell genomes, was loaded into each replicate PCR. Purified libraries were measured with a Qubit 3.0 fluorometer, size-checked on a Bioanalyzer 2100, and measured again with the KAPA Library Quantification kit. Each immunoSEQ 96-well plate was sequenced on its own single-read 150-cycle Illumina NextSeq 550 flow cell. The study's own analysis went as follows. Because the immunoSEQ output included only junctional sequences and no quality scores, the filtering could not be the same as the filtering used for full-length reads. To assign V/J genes and CDR3, sequences were annotated against IMGT germline references using PyIR, a Python wrapper for IgBLAST v1.9. Reads with weak V/J assignments (E-value above 1e-6), missing CDR3, stop codons, out-of-frame junctions, or ambiguous translated residues were removed. V3J clonotypes were defined as sequences sharing the same inferred V gene, J gene, and CDR3 amino acid sequence. Percentage overlap between repertoires was computed as shared unique clonotypes divided by the size of the smaller repertoire. Three approaches were used to assess repertoire richness: RTK rarefaction, the Chao1 estimator, and Recon v2.1 estimates of unobserved clonotypes. Generation probabilities were computed with OLGA for all TCRbeta clonotypes obtained by the gDNA method from a handful of donors. TCRdb obtained this table from immuneACCESS and retained in-frame rearrangements with V and J assigned. These tables miss some clones; where compared with another copy, unresolved V genes account for less than half of the shortfall, and the remainder is unexplained. For V, J and clone size, that table is used; D and trimming come from the DNA. This sample gives roughly 1,000,000 clones in total; more than 75% of them show up just once. Approximately 0.5% of the sample rests with the top ten.

The donors were healthy, HIV-negative adults who had no recently reported acute infections or vaccinations. All donors were Caucasian adults living in Nashville, Tennessee, USA. CD4+ T cells were enriched by magnetic negative selection, after which naive cells were positively selected on CD45RA and the negative fraction was taken as the memory subset. Blood was obtained by leukapheresis, after which PBMCs were separated by Ficoll-Histopaque density gradient centrifugation and cryopreserved in liquid nitrogen vapor phase. Purity and quantity of every magnetically sorted T cell population were checked by analytical flow cytometry. Genomic DNA was isolated from each sorted fraction and quantified by UV absorbance on a Nanodrop 2000c.

Sequences were obtained from memory CD4+ T cells from PBMCs. Reading the label with the study, this specimen's cell subset or site is: CD45RA-negative fraction. This sequence uses TRBV2 and TRBJ1-5; the D segment cannot be called with confidence. The TCR originated in a young man in good health. Some clones in this sample may be carry-over from other donors' samples. The bases are TGTGCCAGCACCATAACTCAAGCAGATCAGCCCCAGCATTTT. This sequence encodes CASTITQADQPQHF.